What follows describes a single TCR beta chain. Its antigen is as yet unknown. This sample was included in a study of beta chain features in type 1 diabetes. cDNA synthesis used the whole RNA isolate, giving expressed TCRB sequences. Produced via immunoSEQ multiplex PCR; TCRdb's table is partial and in-frame only. Seen here are under 150,000 clones, 6.9% observed once, and the top ten hold around 1.5%. Markers CD45RO/CCR7/CD25/CD127/CD95/CD27 served to sort CD4+ naive, central memory, regulatory and stem cell-like memory cells. Broader study findings: Patients showed naive, central memory and Treg TCRB repertoires that appeared more similar than those of healthy donors. Reads derived from cDNA could over-represent cells showing high TCR expression.

This TCR was recovered from a woman in her thirties in good health. The sequencing input was central memory CD4+ T cells from blood.

Here the CDR3 reads CSASDNEKLFF. In DNA form, the CDR3 reads TGCAGTGCTAGCGACAACGAAAAACTGTTTTTT. This chain connects TRBV20-1 to TRBJ1-4; D remains unclear. Germline-derived CDR1 and CDR2 are DFQATT and SNEGSKA (reference sequence). The length of the CDR3 is 11 residues. Trimming stripped 3 bases from V and 8 bases from J, with 7 bases between.